This T cell receptor (beta chain) was captured by sequencing in a study of blood T cell repertoires in COVID-19 (dated by TCRdb to 2019 to 2021). In terms of the full investigation: Collaborator samples came from the United States, Italy and Spain and covered acute and convalescent phases of COVID-19. The prospective study material was composed of cDNA or gDNA derived from T cells, B-cell-depleted T cells, or PBMCs. Deeply sampled blood TCRbeta repertoires from subjects exposed to, actively infected with, or recovered from COVID-19 were included in the dataset. The repertoires were made available in a free public database intended to serve as a resource for research on the immune response to SARS-CoV-2. The samples were drawn from two sources: the first 160 participants of the ongoing ImmuneRACE study, and 950 to 1,500 subjects contributed by 6 global collaborators. Nearly every sample came with metadata listing a de-identified subject ID, COVID-19 status, age in years and sex. Where HLA class I and class II types were available, the types were taken from metadata supplied by the sample provider, not from assay-based typing. Points the paper makes about the study in general: Clinical and demographic metadata were provided uncurated, with the amount varying by source and participant.

The immunoSEQ Assay, a bias-controlled multiplex PCR, was used to amplify TCRbeta CDR3 regions from genomic DNA. Regarding the original processing steps: The number of nucleated cells in each sample was estimated by amplification of reference gene primers within the assay. Sequence reads were collapsed and filtered to measure the absolute abundance of every unique TCRbeta CDR3 rearrangement. Productive Simpson clonality was computed per sample as the square root of Simpson's diversity index over productive rearrangements. TCRdb provides this immuneACCESS table in a form limited to in-frame rearrangements. Some clones are lacking; in checked studies, under half of them reflect an unresolved V gene, and why the rest are absent is not known. The V and J calls and clone size are taken from that table; D and trimming were inferred from the DNA. The table for this sample lists about 280,000 clones; more than 75% of them were counted only once. The leading ten clones occupy approximately 2% of the sample.

Samples from volunteer blood donors who had recovered from COVID-19 were contributed by a second Seattle source. Whole blood was collected in K2EDTA tubes by collaborating institutions according to the institutions' own protocols. For TCRbeta analysis, collaborator samples were shipped as frozen whole blood, as isolated PBMCs, or as DNA extracted from either sample type. Ten or more counts support this clone. The target of this receptor is not known. No base qualities exist here, and no much larger clone lies one base off it. Trimming removed 4 bases from V and 9 bases from J; the gene matches leave 3 bases unexplained. CDR1 is given as MGHDK and CDR2 as SYGVNS, both from the germline V gene. Inclusive of the bounding cysteine and phenylalanine, the CDR3 is 13 residues long. Only the CDR3 DNA stays, 39 bases, in frame from base 1.

The sequence came from a woman in her 30s who had recovered from COVID-19. Recombination connected TRBV25-1 to TRBJ1-6; 7 nucleotides in the junction match TRBD1. Sequencing was done on a sample of peripheral blood. The DNA reads TGTGCCAGCAGTGCGGGACAGCCTTCACCCCTCCACTTT. Translation gives CASSAGQPSPLHF.